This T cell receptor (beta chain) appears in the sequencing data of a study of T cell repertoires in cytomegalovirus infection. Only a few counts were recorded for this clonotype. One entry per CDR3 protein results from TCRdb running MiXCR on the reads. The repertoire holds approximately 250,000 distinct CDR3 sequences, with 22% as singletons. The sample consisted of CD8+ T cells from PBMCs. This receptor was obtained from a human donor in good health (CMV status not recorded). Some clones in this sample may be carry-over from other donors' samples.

CDR3: CASSTWTGKNEQFF. In DNA form, the CDR3 reads TGTGCCAGTAGTACATGGACAGGGAAAAATGAGCAGTTCTTC. The J gene is TRBJ2-1, the V gene TRBV19; 8 bases agree with TRBD1. The germline CDR1 and CDR2 sequences are LNHDA and SQIVND (reference sequence). V shed 4 bases and J 7 bases; nucleotides not matched to a gene: 6. The CDR3 has 14 amino acids.